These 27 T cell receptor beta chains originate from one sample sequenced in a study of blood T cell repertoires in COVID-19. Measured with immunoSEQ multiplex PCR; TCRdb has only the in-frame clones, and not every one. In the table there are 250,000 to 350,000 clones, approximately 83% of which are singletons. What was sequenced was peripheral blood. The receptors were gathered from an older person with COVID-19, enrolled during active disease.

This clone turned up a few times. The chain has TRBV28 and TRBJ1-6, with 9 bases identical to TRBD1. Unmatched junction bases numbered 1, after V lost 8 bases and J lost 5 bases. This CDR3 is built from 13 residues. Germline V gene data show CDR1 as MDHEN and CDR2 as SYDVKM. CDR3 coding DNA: TGTGCCAGCGGGGACAGGGATAATTCACCCCTCCACTTT. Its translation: CASGDRDNSPLHF.

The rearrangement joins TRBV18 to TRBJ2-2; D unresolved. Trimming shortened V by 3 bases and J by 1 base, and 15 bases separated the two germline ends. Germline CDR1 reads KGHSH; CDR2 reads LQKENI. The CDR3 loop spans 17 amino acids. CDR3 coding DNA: TGTGCCAGCTCACCCTCGGTGGGCAGTGAGAACACCGGGGAGCTGTTTTTT. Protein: CASSPSVGSENTGELFF.

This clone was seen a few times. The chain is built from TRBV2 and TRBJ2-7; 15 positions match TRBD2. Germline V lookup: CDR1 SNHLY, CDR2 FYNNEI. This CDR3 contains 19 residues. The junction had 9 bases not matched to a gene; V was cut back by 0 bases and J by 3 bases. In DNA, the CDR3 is TGTGCCAGCAGTGAAGCTTTGTTGGGACTAGCGGGGGGTTACTACGAGCAGTACTTC. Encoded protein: CASSEALLGLAGGYYEQYF.

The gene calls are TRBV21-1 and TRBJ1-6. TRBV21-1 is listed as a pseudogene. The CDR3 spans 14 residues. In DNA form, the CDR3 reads TGTGCCAGTAGTATCCAAACCCAAAATTCACCCCTCCACTTT. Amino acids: CASSIQTQNSPLHF.

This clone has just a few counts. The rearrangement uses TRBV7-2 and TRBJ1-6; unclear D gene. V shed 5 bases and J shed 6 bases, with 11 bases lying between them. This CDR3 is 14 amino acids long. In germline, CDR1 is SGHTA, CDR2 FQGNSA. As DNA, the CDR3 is TGTGCCAGCAGCCCCCGCTTCAGTAATTCACCCCTCCACTTT. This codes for CASSPRFSNSPLHF.

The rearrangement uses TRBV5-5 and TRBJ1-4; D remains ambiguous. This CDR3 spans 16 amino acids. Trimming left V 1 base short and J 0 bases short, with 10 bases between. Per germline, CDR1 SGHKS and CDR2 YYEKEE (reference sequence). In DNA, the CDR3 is TGTGCCAGCAGCTTGTTGTCCAGTTCAACTAATGAAAAACTGTTTTTT. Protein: CASSLLSSSTNEKLFF.

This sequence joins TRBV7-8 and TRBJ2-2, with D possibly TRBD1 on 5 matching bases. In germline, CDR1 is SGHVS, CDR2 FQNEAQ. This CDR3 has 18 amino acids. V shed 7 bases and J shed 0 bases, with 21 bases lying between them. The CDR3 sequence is CASTFSSAGAANTGELFF. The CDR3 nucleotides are TGTGCCAGCACCTTTTCCAGCGCTGGGGCGGCGAACACCGGGGAGCTGTTTTTT.

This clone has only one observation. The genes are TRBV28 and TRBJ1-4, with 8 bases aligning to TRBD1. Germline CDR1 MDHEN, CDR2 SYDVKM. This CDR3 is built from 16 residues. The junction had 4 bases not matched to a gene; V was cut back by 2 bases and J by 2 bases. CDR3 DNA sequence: TGTGCCAGCAGTTTAAGGACAGGGATTACTAATGAAAAACTGTTTTTT. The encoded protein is CASSLRTGITNEKLFF.

The CDR3 nucleotides are TGTGCCAGCAGTTTACGGGCAGGGGGTGTAAAACTGTTTTTT. Protein product: CASSLRAGGVKLFF. The chain joins TRBV28 to TRBJ1-4; TRBD1 matches at 7 bases. The CDR3 loop spans 14 amino acids. V trimming: 2 bases; J trimming: 10 bases; junction bases outside the gene matches: 7. Germline-derived CDR1 and CDR2 are MDHEN and SYDVKM. The full variable domain, completed using reference TRBV28 and TRBJ1-4, is DVKVTQSSRYLVKRTGEKVFLECVQDMDHENMFWYRQDPGLGLRLIYFSYDVKMKEKGDIPEGYSVSREKKERFSLILESASTNQTSMYLCASSLRAGGVKLFFGSGTQLSVL.

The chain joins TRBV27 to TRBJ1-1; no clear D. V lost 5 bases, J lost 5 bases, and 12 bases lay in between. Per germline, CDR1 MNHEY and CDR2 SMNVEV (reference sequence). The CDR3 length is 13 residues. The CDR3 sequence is CASSPPRRTEAFF. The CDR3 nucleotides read TGTGCCAGCAGTCCTCCCCGTCGGACTGAAGCTTTCTTT.

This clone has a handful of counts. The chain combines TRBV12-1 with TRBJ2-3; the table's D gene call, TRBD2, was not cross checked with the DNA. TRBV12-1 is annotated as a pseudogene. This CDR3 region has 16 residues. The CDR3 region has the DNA TGTGCCAGCAGCGGCAGACTAGCGGGAAATACAGATACGCAGTATTTT. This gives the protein CASSGRLAGNTDTQYF.

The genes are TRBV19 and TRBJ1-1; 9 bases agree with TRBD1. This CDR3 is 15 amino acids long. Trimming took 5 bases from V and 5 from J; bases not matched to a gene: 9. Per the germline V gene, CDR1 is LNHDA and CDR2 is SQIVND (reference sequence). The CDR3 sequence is CASSEGGQGRTEAFF. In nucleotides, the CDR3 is TGTGCCAGTAGTGAGGGTGGACAGGGGAGAACTGAAGCTTTCTTT.

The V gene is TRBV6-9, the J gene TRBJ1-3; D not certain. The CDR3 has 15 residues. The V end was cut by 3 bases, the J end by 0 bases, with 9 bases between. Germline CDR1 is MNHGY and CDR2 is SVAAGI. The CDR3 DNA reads TGTGCCAGCAGTTACAGGTCCTACTCTGGAAACACCATATATTTT. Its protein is CASSYRSYSGNTIYF.

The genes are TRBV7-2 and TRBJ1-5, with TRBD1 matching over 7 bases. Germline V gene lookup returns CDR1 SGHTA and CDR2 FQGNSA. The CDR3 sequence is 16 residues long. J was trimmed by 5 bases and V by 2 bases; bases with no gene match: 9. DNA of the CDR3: TGTGCCAGCAGCTTATCCAGGACAGGCCACGATCAGCCCCAGCATTTT. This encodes CASSLSRTGHDQPQHF.

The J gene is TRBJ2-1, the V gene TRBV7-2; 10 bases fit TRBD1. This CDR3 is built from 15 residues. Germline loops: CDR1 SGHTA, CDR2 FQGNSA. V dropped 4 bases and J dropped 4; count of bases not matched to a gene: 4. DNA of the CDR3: TGTGCCAGCAGCTCTCGGACAGGGGGGTACAATGAGCAGTTCTTC. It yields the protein CASSSRTGGYNEQFF.

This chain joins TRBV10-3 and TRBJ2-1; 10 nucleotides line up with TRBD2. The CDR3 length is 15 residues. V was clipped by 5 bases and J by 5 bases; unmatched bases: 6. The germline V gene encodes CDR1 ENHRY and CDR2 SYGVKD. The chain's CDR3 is CAISSSGGRNNEQFF. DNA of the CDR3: TGTGCCATCAGTTCTAGCGGGGGCCGAAACAATGAGCAGTTCTTC.

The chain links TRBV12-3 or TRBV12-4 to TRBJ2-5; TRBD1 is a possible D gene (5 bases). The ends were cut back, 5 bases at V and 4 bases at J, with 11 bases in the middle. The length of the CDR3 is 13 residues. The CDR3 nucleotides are TGTGCCAGCAGTCCCGACAGACCAGAGACCCAGTACTTC. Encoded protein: CASSPDRPETQYF.

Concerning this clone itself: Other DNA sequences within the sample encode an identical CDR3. CDR3 coding DNA: TGTGCCAGCAGCTCCCGACAGGGGGCCTCCTACGAGCAGTACTTC. Translating it yields CASSSRQGASYEQYF. J is TRBJ2-7 and V is TRBV7-2, with TRBD1 matching 10 bases. CDR3 length equals 15 residues. Germline CDR1 is SGHTA and CDR2 is FQGNSA. V lost 4 bases and J lost 0; bases outside the gene matches: 3.

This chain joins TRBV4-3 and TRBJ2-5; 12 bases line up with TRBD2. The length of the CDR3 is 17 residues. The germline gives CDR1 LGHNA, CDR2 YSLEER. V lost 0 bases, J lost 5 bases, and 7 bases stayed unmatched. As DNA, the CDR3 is TGCGCCAGCAGCCAAGAGCCTAGCGGGAGGGCCGGGGAGACCCAGTACTTC. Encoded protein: CASSQEPSGRAGETQYF.

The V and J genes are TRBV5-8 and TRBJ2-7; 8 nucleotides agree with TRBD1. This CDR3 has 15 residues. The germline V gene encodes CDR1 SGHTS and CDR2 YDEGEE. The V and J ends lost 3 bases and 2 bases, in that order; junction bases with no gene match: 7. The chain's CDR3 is CASSWGQVPTYEQYF. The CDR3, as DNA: TGTGCCAGCAGCTGGGGACAGGTACCAACCTACGAGCAGTACTTC.

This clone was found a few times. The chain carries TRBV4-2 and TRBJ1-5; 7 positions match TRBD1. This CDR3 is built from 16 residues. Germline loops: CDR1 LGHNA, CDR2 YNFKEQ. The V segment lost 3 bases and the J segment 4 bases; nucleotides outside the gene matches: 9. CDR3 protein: CASSHDQGQQNQPQHF. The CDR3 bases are TGTGCCAGCAGCCATGATCAGGGACAGCAAAATCAGCCCCAGCATTTT.

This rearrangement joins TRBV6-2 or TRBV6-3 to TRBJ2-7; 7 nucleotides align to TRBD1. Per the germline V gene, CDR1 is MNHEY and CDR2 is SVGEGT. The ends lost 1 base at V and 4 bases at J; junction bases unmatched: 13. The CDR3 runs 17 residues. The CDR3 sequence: CASSYFVGTELGYEQYF. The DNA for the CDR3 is TGTGCCAGCAGTTACTTTGTCGGGACAGAGCTTGGATACGAGCAGTACTTC.

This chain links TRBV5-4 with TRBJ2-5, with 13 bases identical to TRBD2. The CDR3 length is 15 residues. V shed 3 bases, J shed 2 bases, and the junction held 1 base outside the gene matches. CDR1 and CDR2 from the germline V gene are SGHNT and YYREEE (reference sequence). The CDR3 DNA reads TGTGCCAGCAGCTGGGGACTAGCGGGGCAAGAGACCCAGTACTTC. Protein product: CASSWGLAGQETQYF.

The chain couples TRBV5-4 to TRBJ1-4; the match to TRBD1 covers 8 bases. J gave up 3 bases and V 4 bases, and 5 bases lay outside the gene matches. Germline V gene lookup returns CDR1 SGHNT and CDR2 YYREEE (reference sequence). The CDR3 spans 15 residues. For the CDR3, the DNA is TGTGCCAGCAGCCCTACGACAGGGGCTAATGAAAAACTGTTTTTT. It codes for CASSPTTGANEKLFF.

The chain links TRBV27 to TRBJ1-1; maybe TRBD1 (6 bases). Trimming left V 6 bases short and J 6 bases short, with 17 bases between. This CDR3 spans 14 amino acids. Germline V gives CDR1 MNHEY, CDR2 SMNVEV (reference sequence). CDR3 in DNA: TGTGCCAGCAGACCACAGGGAATTCGCGCTGAAGCTTTCTTT. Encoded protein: CASRPQGIRAEAFF.

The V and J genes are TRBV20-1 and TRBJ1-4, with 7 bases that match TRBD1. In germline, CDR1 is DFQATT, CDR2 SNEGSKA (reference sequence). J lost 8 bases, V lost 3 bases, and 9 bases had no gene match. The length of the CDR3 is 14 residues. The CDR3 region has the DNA TGCAGTGCTAGTTTGAGGACAGGAGTAGAAAAACTGTTTTTT. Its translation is CSASLRTGVEKLFF.

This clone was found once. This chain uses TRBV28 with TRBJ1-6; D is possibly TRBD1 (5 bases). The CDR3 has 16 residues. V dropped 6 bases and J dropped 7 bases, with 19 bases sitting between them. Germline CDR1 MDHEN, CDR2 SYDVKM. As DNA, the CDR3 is TGTGCCAGCAGCTACCCTCCGCGGCGGGACAATTCACCCCTCCACTTT. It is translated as CASSYPPRRDNSPLHF. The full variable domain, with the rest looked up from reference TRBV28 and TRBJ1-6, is DVKVTQSSRYLVKRTGEKVFLECVQDMDHENMFWYRQDPGLGLRLIYFSYDVKMKEKGDIPEGYSVSREKKERFSLILESASTNQTSMYLCASSYPPRRDNSPLHFGNGTRLTVT.